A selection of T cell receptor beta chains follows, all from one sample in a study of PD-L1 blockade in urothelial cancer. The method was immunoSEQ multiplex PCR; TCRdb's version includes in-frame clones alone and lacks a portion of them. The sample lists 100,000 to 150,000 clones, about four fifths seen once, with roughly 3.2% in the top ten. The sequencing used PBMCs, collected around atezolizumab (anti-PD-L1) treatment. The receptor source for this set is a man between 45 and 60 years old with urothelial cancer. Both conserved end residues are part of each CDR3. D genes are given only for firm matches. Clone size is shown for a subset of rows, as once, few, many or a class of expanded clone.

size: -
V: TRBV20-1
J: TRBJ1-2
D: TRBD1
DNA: TGCAGGGGGACAGGGGGCATCGGCTACACCTTC
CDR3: CRGTGGIGYTF

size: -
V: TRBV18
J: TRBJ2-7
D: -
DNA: TGTGCCAGCTCACCGGACAGTGCCTACGAGCAGTACTTC
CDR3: CASSPDSAYEQYF

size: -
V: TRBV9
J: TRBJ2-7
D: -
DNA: TGTGCCAGCAGCGTAGGACAGAGAAGCGACGAGCAGTACTTC
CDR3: CASSVGQRSDEQYF

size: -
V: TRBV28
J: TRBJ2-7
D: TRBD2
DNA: TGTGCCAGCAGTTCGGGACTAGCGGGGAGCTCCTACGAGCAGTACTTC
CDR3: CASSSGLAGSSYEQYF

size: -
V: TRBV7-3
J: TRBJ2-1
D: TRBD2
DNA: TGTGCCAGCAGCTTAGTGGCGGGAGGGCCTTACAATGAGCAGTTCTTC
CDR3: CASSLVAGGPYNEQFF

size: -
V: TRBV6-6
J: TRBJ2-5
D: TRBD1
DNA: TGTGCCAGCAGTTACATACAGGGGTCCGAGACCCAGTACTTC
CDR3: CASSYIQGSETQYF

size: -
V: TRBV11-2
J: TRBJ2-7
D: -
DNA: TGTGCCAGCAGCCCCGGACTGGAGGGTCAGTACTTC
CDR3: CASSPGLEGQYF

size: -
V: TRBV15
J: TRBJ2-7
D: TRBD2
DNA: TGTGCCACCAGCAAAGAGCGGGAGTCTTACTACGAGCAGTACTTC
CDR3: CATSKERESYYEQYF

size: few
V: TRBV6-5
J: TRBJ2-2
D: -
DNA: TGTGCCAGCAGTTACCAGGGGCCCGCGGAGCTGTTTTTT
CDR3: CASSYQGPAELFF

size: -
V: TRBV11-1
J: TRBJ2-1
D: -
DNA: TGTGCCAGCAGCTTTCGGGGGAGCTCCTACAATGAGCAGTTCTTC
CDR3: CASSFRGSSYNEQFF

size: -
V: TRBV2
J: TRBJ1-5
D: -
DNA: TGTGCCAGCTCTCACCGGACAGCGGGCAATCAGCCCCAGCATTTT
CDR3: CASSHRTAGNQPQHF

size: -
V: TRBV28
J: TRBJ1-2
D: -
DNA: TGTGCCAGCAGCCCGGGACAAGGCTATGGCTACACCTTC
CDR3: CASSPGQGYGYTF

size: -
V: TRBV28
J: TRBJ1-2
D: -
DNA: TGTGCCAGCAGTTTAACCACAGTGGCTCTTGGCTACACCTTC
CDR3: CASSLTTVALGYTF

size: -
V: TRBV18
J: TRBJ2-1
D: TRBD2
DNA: TGTGCCAGCTCACCAGGGGCTAGCGGTTTCGATGAGCAGTTCTTC
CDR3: CASSPGASGFDEQFF

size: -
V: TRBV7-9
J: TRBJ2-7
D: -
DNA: TGTGCCAGCAGCTTAGGCGCAGGCTACGAGCAGTACTTC
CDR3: CASSLGAGYEQYF

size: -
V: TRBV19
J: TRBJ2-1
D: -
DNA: TGTGCCAGTGGGGACTCTTCCTACAATGAGCAGTTCTTC
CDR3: CASGDSSYNEQFF

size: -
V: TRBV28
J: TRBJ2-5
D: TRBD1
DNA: TGTGCCAGCAGGCGACCGGGACAGGGGGTGGAGACCCAGTACTTC
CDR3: CASRRPGQGVETQYF

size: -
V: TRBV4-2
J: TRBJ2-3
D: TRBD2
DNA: TGTGCCAGCAGCCCCCTAGCGGAGCCCCCCCATACGCAGTATTTT
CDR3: CASSPLAEPPHTQYF

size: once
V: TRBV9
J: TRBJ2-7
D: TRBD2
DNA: TGTGCCAGCAGCCCAGAAGCGGGAGCCCGCGAGCAGTACTTC
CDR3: CASSPEAGAREQYF

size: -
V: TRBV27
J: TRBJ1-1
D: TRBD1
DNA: TGTGCCAGCAGTTTATACAGGGGAGTGAAGGAAGCTTTCTTT
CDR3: CASSLYRGVKEAFF

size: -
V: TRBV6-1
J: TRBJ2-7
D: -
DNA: TGTGCCAGCAGTATGGACAGTTCCCACGAGCAGTACTTC
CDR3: CASSMDSSHEQYF

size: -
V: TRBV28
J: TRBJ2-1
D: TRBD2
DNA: TGTGCCAGCAGTACTCAGACTAGCGGACGCTCCTACAATGAGCAGTTCTTC
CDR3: CASSTQTSGRSYNEQFF

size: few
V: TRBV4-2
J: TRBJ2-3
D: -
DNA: TGTGCCAGCAGCCAACTGGGACTTTCAGATACGCAGTATTTT
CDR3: CASSQLGLSDTQYF

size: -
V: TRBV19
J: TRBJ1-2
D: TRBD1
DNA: TGTGCCAGTACTACACTTGGACAGGGTGTGGACGGCTACACCTTC
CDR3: CASTTLGQGVDGYTF

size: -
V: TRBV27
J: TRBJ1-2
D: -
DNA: TGTGCCAGCAGCCTAAGTGCTGGGGCTGGTTTGGAGGGCTACACCTTC
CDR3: CASSLSAGAGLEGYTF

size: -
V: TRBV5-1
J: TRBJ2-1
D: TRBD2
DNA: TGCGCCAGCAGCTTGGATACTAGCGCCTACAATGAGCAGTTCTTC
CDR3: CASSLDTSAYNEQFF

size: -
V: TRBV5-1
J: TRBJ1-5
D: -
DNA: TGCGCCAGCAGCTTGGACAGAAATCAGCCCCAGCATTTT
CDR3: CASSLDRNQPQHF

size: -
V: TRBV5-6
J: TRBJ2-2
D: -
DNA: TGTGCCAGCAGCTTGGCCGACTTGTCCGGGGAGCTGTTTTTT
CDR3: CASSLADLSGELFF

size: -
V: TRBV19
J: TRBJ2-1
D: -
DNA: TGTGCCAGTAGGAAGCGGTCCTACAATGAGCAGTTCTTC
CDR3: CASRKRSYNEQFF

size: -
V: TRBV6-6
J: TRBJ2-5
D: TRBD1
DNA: TGTGCCAGCCACCTACAGGGGATGGGAGAGACCCAGTACTTC
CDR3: CASHLQGMGETQYF

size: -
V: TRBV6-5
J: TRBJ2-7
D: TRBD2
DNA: TGTGCCAGCAGCCTTGGGACTAGCGGGACCTACGAGCAGTACTTC
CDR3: CASSLGTSGTYEQYF

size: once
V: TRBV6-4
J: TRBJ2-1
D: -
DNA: TGTGCCAGCAGTGACTCCAGGTCCCTCTCCTACAATGAGCAGTTCTTC
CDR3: CASSDSRSLSYNEQFF

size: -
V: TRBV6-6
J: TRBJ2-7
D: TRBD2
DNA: TGTGCCAGCCGGCCCCCGACAGCGGGAGGGTCCTACGAGCAGTACTTC
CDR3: CASRPPTAGGSYEQYF

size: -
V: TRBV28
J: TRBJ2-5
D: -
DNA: TGTGCCAGCAGGTTACAGGGTTGGCAAGAGACCCAGTACTTC
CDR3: CASRLQGWQETQYF

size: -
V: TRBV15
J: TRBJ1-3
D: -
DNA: TGTGCCACCAGCAGGCAGGGTTCTGGAAACACCATATATTTT
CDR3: CATSRQGSGNTIYF

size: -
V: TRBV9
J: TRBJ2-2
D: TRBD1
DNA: TGTGCCAGCAGCGTACAGGGGGCGAACACCGGGGAGCTGTTTTTT
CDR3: CASSVQGANTGELFF

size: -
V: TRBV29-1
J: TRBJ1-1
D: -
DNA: TGCAGCGTTGAGTGGAGGAACACTGAAGCTTTCTTT
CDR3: CSVEWRNTEAFF

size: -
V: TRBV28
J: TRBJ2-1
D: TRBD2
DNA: TGTGCCAGCAGTTTATTATCCAGCGGGAGGAACAATGAGCAGTTCTTC
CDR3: CASSLLSSGRNNEQFF

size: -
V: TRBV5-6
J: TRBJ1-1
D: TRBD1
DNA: TGTGCCAGCAGCCCTCGGGACAGGACGAACACTGAAGCTTTCTTT
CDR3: CASSPRDRTNTEAFF

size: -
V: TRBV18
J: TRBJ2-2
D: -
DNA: TGTGCCAGCTGGGGGCTGGAGACGAACACCGGGGAGCTGTTTTTT
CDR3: CASWGLETNTGELFF

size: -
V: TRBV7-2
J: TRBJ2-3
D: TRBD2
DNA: TGTGCCAGCAGCTTATTGAGCGGGGTTTACACAGATACGCAGTATTTT
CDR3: CASSLLSGVYTDTQYF

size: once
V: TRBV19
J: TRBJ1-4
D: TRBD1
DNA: TGTGCCAGTAAATCGGGACAGGCGTACGGGGCAACTAATGAAAAACTGTTTTTT
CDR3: CASKSGQAYGATNEKLFF

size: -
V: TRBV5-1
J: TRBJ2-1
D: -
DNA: TGCGCCAGCAGCTTGGCTCTAGCGACTAATGAGCAGTTCTTC
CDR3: CASSLALATNEQFF